The T cell receptor beta chain under discussion was sequenced for a study of blood T cell repertoires in COVID-19. Study information: Sites in the United States, Italy and Spain provided acute and convalescent COVID-19 samples.

The J segment lost 0 bases and the V segment lost 0 bases, leaving 2 bases of the junction unmatched. The CDR3 is 16 amino acids. The V gene's germline CDR1 is LGHNA and CDR2 YNFKEQ. This clone occurred once. How the authors handled the data: Reference gene primer amplification gave estimated nucleated cell counts. Sequenced by immunoSEQ multiplex PCR; TCRdb stores in-frame clones only, minus some. The DNA was the basis for D and trimming; V, J and clone size are from that table. The sample holds 46,000 or so clones; about 90% are singletons and the top ten take around 8.6%. Sequenced: peripheral blood. This clonotype originated in a man aged 45 to 65 with acute or convalescent COVID-19. The chain employs TRBV4-2 and TRBJ1-3; the match to TRBD1 covers 7 bases. CDR3 region: CASSQDEGASGNTIYF. The CDR3, as DNA: TGTGCCAGCAGCCAAGATGAGGGGGCCTCTGGAAACACCATATATTTT.